Below are 26 T cell receptor beta chains sequenced from a single sample in a study of Ad26.COV2.S vaccination and SARS-CoV-2 variants (dated by TCRdb to 2020 to 2022). To prepare the library, the immunoSEQ multiplex PCR assay was applied. This is the immuneACCESS table as TCRdb keeps it, with only in-frame sequences that have V and J called. A part of the clones is gone; compared with another copy, unresolved V genes explain less than half, and the rest is unexplained. For this sample the table gives about 420,000 clones, of which roughly 90% were detected only once. The ten most abundant clones make up 3.6% of the sample. The treatment or condition label, read with the paper, signifies: about 20 received Ad26.COV2.S at low or high dose, single or two shots; about 5 received placebo; per-sample allocation not given. For vaccine and placebo recipients, the sequenced repertoires came from samples collected on day 63 after the first injection.

The source was peripheral blood, collected in a trial of Ad26.COV2.S vaccine versus placebo. The source is a person aged 18-65 years who received the Ad26.COV2.S COVID-19 vaccine or a placebo.

This chain joins TRBV6-2 or TRBV6-3 and TRBJ2-1, with TRBD1 identical over 9 bases. Germline V lookup: CDR1 MNHEY, CDR2 SVGEGT. V shed 4 bases, J shed 5 bases, and the junction held 9 bases outside the gene matches. This CDR3 is built from 16 residues. CDR3 nucleotides: TGTGCCAGCAGTTTTCTAGGACAGGGGCAAAACAATGAGCAGTTCTTC. The encoded protein is CASSFLGQGQNNEQFF.

The rearrangement joins TRBV11-1 to TRBJ2-7; no clear D. Germline lookup yields CDR1 SGHAT and CDR2 FQDESV (reference sequence). The CDR3 contains 14 residues. V was pared by 4 bases and J by 6 bases, with 16 bases between. The CDR3 sequence is CASSSRTLRGEQYF. Here the CDR3 DNA reads TGTGCCAGCAGCTCTCGGACCCTCCGAGGCGAGCAGTACTTC.

V gene TRBV5-1 combines with J gene TRBJ1-1; tentative D call: TRBD1 (5 bases). Trimming pared 4 bases from V and 0 bases from J, leaving 13 bases between. The CDR3 consists of 15 residues. CDR1 SGHRS and CDR2 YFSETQ come from the germline V gene. The CDR3 sequence is CASSLTDSLNTEAFF. The CDR3 region has the DNA TGCGCCAGCAGCCTCACAGACAGCTTGAACACTGAAGCTTTCTTT.

This chain links TRBV4-2 with TRBJ1-2; TRBD1 might be the D (6 bases). V was pared by 2 bases and J by 4 bases, with 14 bases between. The germline V gene encodes CDR1 LGHNA and CDR2 YNFKEQ. This CDR3 has 15 residues. For the CDR3, the DNA is TGTGCCAGCAGCCAAATACAGGGACTGGGCTATGGCTACACCTTC. This translates into CASSQIQGLGYGYTF.

The rearrangement joins TRBV7-9 to TRBJ1-2, with D perhaps matching TRBD1 (5 bases). The V and J ends lost 4 bases and 7 bases respectively, with 16 bases between them. This CDR3 spans 14 amino acids. From germline, CDR1 is SEHNR and CDR2 FQNEAQ (reference sequence). The CDR3 DNA reads TGTGCCAGCAGCTCCGACCGCGGGGGTGGTGGCTACACCTTC. The encoded protein is CASSSDRGGGGYTF.

This sequence joins TRBV5-6 and TRBJ2-7, with a possible D match to TRBD1 (6 bases). Germline V lookup: CDR1 SGHDT, CDR2 YYEEEE. CDR3 size: 15 residues. Trimming left V 4 bases short and J 0 bases short, with 14 bases between. The chain's CDR3 is CASSPYRDYSYEQYF. The CDR3 DNA reads as TGTGCCAGCAGCCCCTACAGGGATTACTCCTACGAGCAGTACTTC. Based on the CDR3 plus reference TRBV5-6 and TRBJ2-7, the full variable domain is DAGVTQSPTHLIKTRGQQVTLRCSPKSGHDTVSWYQQALGQGPQFIFQYYEEEERQRGNFPDRFSGHQFPNYSSELNVNALLLGDSALYLCASSPYRDYSYEQYFGPGTRLTVT.

The count of this clone is one. CDR3 amino acids: CASSFGLAETGELFF. CDR3 DNA: TGTGCCAGCAGCTTCGGACTAGCGGAAACCGGGGAGCTGTTTTTT. The genes are TRBV7-2 and TRBJ2-2, with 10 bases fitting TRBD2. Per germline, CDR1 SGHTA and CDR2 FQGNSA. The CDR3 covers 15 residues. V gave up 3 bases and J gave up 5 bases; unmatched junction bases: 3.

This chain links TRBV14 with TRBJ1-4; D uncertain. There are 14 residues in the CDR3. Trimming pared 2 bases from V and 4 bases from J, leaving 8 bases between. Per the germline V gene, CDR1 is SGHDN and CDR2 is FVKESK. The DNA for the CDR3 is TGTGCCAGCAGCCAATACGCGAGTAATGAAAAACTGTTTTTT. Translating it yields CASSQYASNEKLFF.

The V gene is TRBV7-8, the J gene TRBJ1-6; TRBD1 might be the D (5 bases). V lost 3 bases and J lost 9, with 6 bases in between. This CDR3 is 12 amino acids long. CDR1 is SGHVS, CDR2 FQNEAQ, per germline. DNA of the CDR3: TGTGCCAGCAGCTTCCAGGGTTCACCCCTCCACTTT. This gives the protein CASSFQGSPLHF.

The V and J genes are TRBV27 and TRBJ2-3; TRBD1 matches 9 bases. CDR3 length: 16 residues. Germline trimming cut 4 bases from V and 7 bases from J; bases unmatched to any gene: 12. CDR1 and CDR2 (germline): MNHEY, SMNVEV (reference sequence). CDR3 region: CASSSNLRDRDYTQYF. The CDR3 DNA is TGTGCCAGCAGTTCAAACCTTAGGGACAGGGACTATACGCAGTATTTT.

The chain uses TRBV7-3 and TRBJ1-1; the match to TRBD1 covers 7 bases. The CDR3 is 13 residues long. Germline V gene sequence: CDR1 SGHTA, CDR2 FQGTGA. V dropped 5 bases and J dropped 3; count of bases not matched to a gene: 3. The CDR3 DNA sequence: TGTGCCAGCAGCCCCGGGACAGACACTGAAGCTTTCTTT. Translation gives CASSPGTDTEAFF. The complete variable domain, with remaining parts taken from reference TRBV7-3 and TRBJ1-1, reads GAGVSQTPSNKVTEKGKYVELRCDPISGHTALYWYRQSLGQGPEFLIYFQGTGAADDSGLPNDRFFAVRPEGSVSTLKIQRTERGDSAVYLCASSPGTDTEAFFGQGTRLTVV.

This clone was observed a single time. J is TRBJ2-7 and V is TRBV5-5; 9 positions match TRBD1. Germline CDR1 is SGHKS and CDR2 is YYEKEE (reference sequence). CDR3 size: 15 residues. V lost 4 bases and J lost 2; bases outside the gene matches: 7. The CDR3 here is CASSTPGQGPYEQYF. CDR3 in DNA: TGTGCCAGCAGCACACCGGGACAGGGTCCCTACGAGCAGTACTTC.

The CDR3: CASSLEASMTQYF. CDR3 DNA sequence: TGTGCCAGCAGCTTGGAGGCTTCCATGACCCAGTACTTC. The chain carries TRBV5-4 and TRBJ2-5; D is undetermined. Germline lookup yields CDR1 SGHNT and CDR2 YYREEE (reference sequence). CDR3 length equals 13 residues. V lost 0 bases, J lost 7 bases, and 10 bases lay in between.

This clone was picked up one time. The chain combines TRBV18 with TRBJ2-3; TRBD1 aligns across 7 bases. The junction had 5 bases not matched to a gene; V was cut back by 4 bases and J by 4 bases. Germline CDR1 KGHSH, CDR2 LQKENI. This CDR3 is built from 14 residues. CDR3 in DNA: TGTGCCAGCTCACAACAGGGGATCTCAGATACGCAGTATTTT. It translates to CASSQQGISDTQYF. The variable domain in full, completed from reference TRBV18 and TRBJ2-3, reads NAGVMQNPRHLVRRRGQEARLRCSPMKGHSHVYWYRQLPEEGLKFMVYLQKENIIDESGMPKERFSAEFPKEGPSILRIQQVVRGDSAAYFCASSQQGISDTQYFGPGTRLTVL.

This clone turned up a few times. The genes are TRBV7-9 and TRBJ1-3, with D tentatively TRBD1 (5 bases). Trimming took 2 bases from V and 4 from J, leaving 15 bases between them. Germline values: CDR1 SEHNR, CDR2 FQNEAQ (reference sequence). The CDR3 contains 16 residues. This CDR3 is CASSLQGDRFGNTIYF. The CDR3, as DNA: TGTGCCAGCAGCTTACAGGGCGATCGGTTCGGAAACACCATATATTTT.

The rearrangement links TRBV18 to TRBJ2-1, with 12 nucleotides matching TRBD2. This CDR3 contains 17 residues. Germline CDR1 is KGHSH and CDR2 is LQKENI. Unmatched junction bases numbered 12, after V lost 6 bases and J lost 6 bases. In DNA, the CDR3 is TGTGCCAGCTCCCGCGAGCTAGCGGGGGGGCCTTTCAATGAGCAGTTCTTC. This sequence encodes CASSRELAGGPFNEQFF.

In DNA, the CDR3 is TGTGCCAGCAGTGTCGGCCAGCCCTCTGGGGCCAACGTCCTGACTTTC. It encodes CASSVGQPSGANVLTF. The chain carries TRBV2 and TRBJ2-6; no reliable D call. The CDR3 has 16 amino acids. CDR1 and CDR2 from the germline V gene are SNHLY and FYNNEI. Trimming took 4 bases from V and 0 from J, leaving 10 bases between them.

The CDR3, as DNA: TGCGCCAGCAGCTTGGTCCGTGCAACGGATGAAAAACTGTTTTTT. As protein: CASSLVRATDEKLFF. V usage is TRBV5-1 and J usage is TRBJ1-4; D is undetermined. Germline-derived CDR1 and CDR2 are SGHRS and YFSETQ. Trimming left V 0 bases short and J 6 bases short, with 12 bases between. The CDR3 contains 15 residues.

This chain connects TRBV15 to TRBJ1-4; 9 bases match TRBD1. Germline V lookup: CDR1 LNHNV, CDR2 YYDKDF (reference sequence). The CDR3 has 15 residues. V lost 1 base, J lost 6 bases, and 3 bases stayed unmatched. The CDR3 reads CATSRGDRAYEKLFF. CDR3 DNA sequence: TGTGCCACCAGCAGAGGGGACAGGGCTTATGAAAAACTGTTTTTT.

V usage is TRBV19 and J usage is TRBJ1-2; 8 bases line up with TRBD1. With 3 bases clipped from V and 1 base from J, the junction kept 4 bases outside the gene matches. CDR3 length: 15 residues. From germline, CDR1 is LNHDA and CDR2 SQIVND (reference sequence). CDR3 protein: CASSMGQEVNYGYTF. CDR3 nucleotides: TGTGCCAGTAGTATGGGACAGGAGGTTAACTATGGCTACACCTTC.

V gene TRBV11-2 combines with J gene TRBJ2-3; possibly TRBD1 or TRBD2 for D (6 bases each). V gave up 5 bases and J gave up 5 bases, with 17 bases separating them. The germline V gene encodes CDR1 SGHAT and CDR2 FQNNGV. This CDR3 comprises 15 residues. The CDR3 spells CASSPLRGARDTQYF. The CDR3 coding sequence is TGTGCCAGCAGCCCACTAAGGGGGGCGAGAGATACGCAGTATTTT.

In its sample, this clone was seen once. The chain is built from TRBV14 and TRBJ1-3; D perhaps matches TRBD1 (5 bases). Looked up from germline, CDR1 is SGHDN and CDR2 is FVKESK. V was trimmed by 0 bases and J by 3 bases, leaving 12 bases between them. The CDR3 runs 16 residues. The CDR3 DNA follows: TGTGCCAGCAGCCAAGAGAGCGGGGCGCTTGGAAACACCATATATTTT. Its protein product is CASSQESGALGNTIYF.

The V gene is TRBV6-5, the J gene TRBJ1-1, with a tentative D call TRBD1 (6 bases). CDR1 and CDR2 (germline): MNHEY, SVGAGI. Trimming took off 5 bases at V and 5 bases at J, with 12 bases between the two ends. The CDR3 is 13 residues long. The CDR3 region is CASSSRDKTEAFF. DNA for the CDR3: TGTGCCAGCAGTAGCCGGGACAAAACTGAAGCTTTCTTT.

The chain combines TRBV27 with TRBJ1-1; a weak D match, TRBD1 (5 bases). V was cut by 6 bases and J by 1 base, with 18 bases left in between. The CDR3 runs to 16 residues. Germline V CDR1 and CDR2: MNHEY, SMNVEV (reference sequence). CDR3 sequence (DNA): TGTGCCAGCAGCGGCCGGGGGTGGGGCAAGAACACTGAAGCTTTCTTT. Protein: CASSGRGWGKNTEAFF.

The chain uses TRBV6-1 and TRBJ2-7, with 9 bases lining up with TRBD1. V gave up 1 base and J gave up 6 bases; unmatched junction bases: 4. Germline V gene lookup returns CDR1 MNHNS and CDR2 SASEGT. This CDR3 comprises 14 residues. The DNA for the CDR3 is TGTGCCAGCAGTGAAGAGGACAGGGGTCCCGAGCAGTACTTC. As protein: CASSEEDRGPEQYF.

The CDR3 DNA follows: TGTGCCAGCAGCCTGATGGACCGTAGCTCCTACGAGCAGTACTTC. Translated: CASSLMDRSSYEQYF. The chain couples TRBV28 to TRBJ2-7; D remains ambiguous. Between the trimmed V and J ends, which lost 6 bases and 0 bases, there was a span of 15 bases. This CDR3 has 15 residues. Germline CDR1 MDHEN, CDR2 SYDVKM.